The entry below describes one T cell receptor beta chain. This sample was included in a study of OX40 agonist ivuxolimab in advanced cancers. Germline assignment: CDR1 SGHRS and CDR2 YFSETQ. V was clipped by 0 bases and J by 9 bases; unmatched bases: 3. The CDR3 loop spans 13 amino acids. Generated by immunoSEQ multiplex PCR, the TCRdb table keeps only in-frame clones and is missing some. The sample yields just under 80,000 clones, 84% seen once. V is TRBV5-1 and J is TRBJ2-1; 7 positions agree with TRBD2. The sample consisted of CD4+ or CD8+ T cells sorted from blood, taken in a trial of the OX40 agonist ivuxolimab. The TCR originated in an adult with an advanced solid tumor such as melanoma, head and neck, liver or kidney cancer. The CDR3 here is CASSLGPGGEQFF. The CDR3 DNA reads TGCGCCAGCAGCTTGGGCCCGGGGGGTGAGCAGTTCTTC.